The 32 T cell receptor beta chains in this list originate from one sample, sequenced in a study of blood T cell repertoires in COVID-19. Repertoires were generated with immunoSEQ multiplex PCR, while TCRdb's copy carries only in-frame clones and drops some. Of some 58,000 clones detected, around four fifths appear once; the ten largest clones hold 25% to 40%. Material for sequencing was peripheral blood. The receptors come from a man in his 60s with COVID-19, enrolled during active disease.

This CDR3 reads CASILQETQYF. The CDR3, as DNA: TGTGCCAGCATACTTCAAGAGACCCAGTACTTC. This chain links TRBV2 with TRBJ2-5; D call uncertain. This CDR3 spans 11 amino acids. V lost 7 bases and J lost 2, with 5 bases in between. Germline-derived CDR1 and CDR2 are SNHLY and FYNNEI.

The V and J genes are TRBV24-1 and TRBJ1-2, with D tentatively TRBD1 (6 bases). The CDR3 consists of 12 residues. Germline values: CDR1 KGHDR, CDR2 SFDVKD. V dropped 3 bases and J dropped 8 bases, with 9 bases sitting between them. CDR3 residues: CATSDITGGYTF. Here the CDR3 DNA reads TGTGCCACCAGTGATATAACAGGGGGCTACACCTTC.

This chain uses TRBV12-5 with TRBJ2-3; the D gene is possibly TRBD1 (6 bases). Germline CDR1 reads LGHNT; CDR2 reads FRNRAP. This CDR3 has 16 residues. Between the trimmed V and J ends, which lost 6 bases and 1 base, there was a span of 17 bases. The DNA of the CDR3 is TGTGCTAGTGGCCGCACTTCAGGGGCCGGCACAGATACGCAGTATTTT. It is translated as CASGRTSGAGTDTQYF.

V is TRBV7-2 and J is TRBJ2-3; D is possibly TRBD1 (6 bases). This CDR3 region has 17 residues. The V end was cut by 2 bases, the J end by 0 bases, with 15 bases between. Germline V gives CDR1 SGHTA, CDR2 FQGNSA. For the CDR3, the DNA is TGTGCCAGCAGCTTACGCACCGGGACAACTAGCACAGATACGCAGTATTTT. The encoded protein is CASSLRTGTTSTDTQYF. Using reference TRBV7-2 and TRBJ2-3 for the parts outside the CDR3, the full variable domain is GAGVSQSPSNKVTEKGKDVELRCDPISGHTALYWYRQSLGQGLEFLIYFQGNSAPDKSGLPSDRFSAERTGGSVSTLTIQRTQQEDSAVYLCASSLRTGTTSTDTQYFGPGTRLTVL.

This clone has only one observation. The rearrangement links TRBV11-1 to TRBJ1-4, with 8 bases that match TRBD1. Germline CDR1 SGHAT, CDR2 FQDESV (reference sequence). The CDR3 spans 16 residues. J gave up 6 bases and V 5 bases, and 11 bases lay outside the gene matches. The CDR3 loop reads CASSATPRGLDEKLFF. The CDR3 DNA sequence: TGTGCCAGCAGCGCTACACCCAGGGGGCTCGATGAAAAACTGTTTTTT.

This clone was observed at least ten times. The chain has TRBV3-1 (or the pseudogene TRBV3-2) and TRBJ1-5, with D possibly matching TRBD1 (6 bases). The germline CDR1 and CDR2 sequences are LGHDT and YNNKEL (reference sequence). The CDR3 runs to 14 residues. V lost 4 bases and J lost 2, with 9 bases in between. CDR3 sequence reads: CASSRAGGNQPQHF. In DNA form, the CDR3 reads TGTGCCAGCAGCCGAGCAGGGGGCAATCAGCCCCAGCATTTT.

This clone was detected a few times. The CDR3 reads CASRPGSDSYNEQFF. CDR3 nucleotide sequence: TGTGCCAGCAGACCCGGGTCTGACTCCTACAATGAGCAGTTCTTC. V is TRBV6-5 and J is TRBJ2-1; no reliable D call. CDR1 is MNHEY and CDR2 is SVGAGI in the germline V gene. CDR3 length: 15 residues. The germline V and J ends were trimmed by 6 bases and 0 bases, with 12 bases remaining between them.

Only one count was recorded for this clone. This chain uses TRBV27 with TRBJ2-5; weak D call: TRBD1 (6 bases). The CDR3 has 15 amino acids. Germline V gene sequence: CDR1 MNHEY, CDR2 SMNVEV (reference sequence). Trimming cost V 5 bases and J 2 bases, with 15 bases left between them. CDR3 sequence: CASSQMRTAQETQYF. The CDR3 coding sequence is TGTGCCAGCAGTCAGATGAGGACAGCTCAAGAGACCCAGTACTTC.

CDR3 sequence: CASSLFDLASSYNEQFF. CDR3 bases: TGTGCCAGCTCACTATTTGATCTCGCCAGTTCCTACAATGAGCAGTTCTTC. V gene TRBV18 combines with J gene TRBJ2-1; D remains ambiguous. This CDR3 is built from 17 residues. The germline gives CDR1 KGHSH, CDR2 LQKENI. V was trimmed by 4 bases and J by 1 base, leaving 17 bases between them.

V is TRBV4-1 and J is TRBJ2-3, with 7 bases fitting TRBD2. Per the germline V gene, CDR1 is MGHRA and CDR2 is YSYEKL. V was clipped by 1 base and J by 1 base; unmatched bases: 2. The CDR3 covers 15 residues. The CDR3 region is CASSQVLAGTDTQYF. CDR3 DNA: TGCGCCAGCAGCCAAGTTCTAGCGGGCACAGATACGCAGTATTTT.

V is TRBV6-2 or TRBV6-3 and J is TRBJ2-1, with TRBD1 matching 9 bases. The germline CDR1 and CDR2 sequences are MNHEY and SVGEGT. With 7 bases clipped from V and 2 bases from J, the junction kept 6 bases outside the gene matches. CDR3 length: 15 residues. DNA for the CDR3: TGTGCCAGCAACCCGGGACAGGGCCCCTACAATGAGCAGTTCTTC. Translation gives CASNPGQGPYNEQFF.

This chain links TRBV12-2 with TRBJ2-7; the table's D gene call, TRBD1, was not cross checked with the DNA. TRBV12-2 is recorded as a pseudogene. The CDR3 runs 17 residues. The CDR3 DNA is TGTGCAAGTCGCTTAGCGGCCGGGACAGGGAGCTCCTACGAGCAGTACTTC. The encoded protein is CASRLAAGTGSSYEQYF.

This clone was counted only a few times. This chain joins TRBV5-4 and TRBJ2-1; tentative D call: TRBD2 (6 bases). Germline values: CDR1 SGHNT, CDR2 YYREEE (reference sequence). V dropped 3 bases and J dropped 1 base, with 8 bases sitting between them. This CDR3 is built from 14 residues. CDR3 in amino acids: CASSSGTSYNEQFF. The CDR3 region has the DNA TGTGCCAGCAGCTCTGGGACTTCCTACAATGAGCAGTTCTTC.

V gene TRBV4-1 combines with J gene TRBJ1-6, with D perhaps matching TRBD1 (5 bases). Germline CDR1 is MGHRA and CDR2 is YSYEKL. The length of the CDR3 is 15 residues. Deletions cut 2 bases from V and 3 bases from J, with 8 bases between. The CDR3 nucleotides read TGCGCCAGCAGCCAACCACAGGTCTATAATTCACCCCTCCACTTT. Amino acid sequence: CASSQPQVYNSPLHF.

This clone was detected only a few times. The gene calls are TRBV6-4 and TRBJ1-2, with D unresolved. The CDR3 loop spans 14 amino acids. Germline CDR1 MRHNA, CDR2 SNTAGT. The germline V and J ends were trimmed by 5 bases and 2 bases, with 12 bases remaining between them. The CDR3 loop reads CASSPSRENYGYTF. CDR3 DNA: TGTGCCAGCAGTCCTAGTCGAGAAAACTATGGCTACACCTTC.

V and J are TRBV19 and TRBJ2-7, with 9 bases aligning to TRBD1. Germline V lookup: CDR1 LNHDA, CDR2 SQIVND (reference sequence). With 5 bases clipped from V and 5 bases from J, the junction kept 10 bases outside the gene matches. CDR3 length equals 15 residues. The CDR3 loop reads CASSQPWGTGNEQYF. DNA of the CDR3: TGTGCCAGTAGTCAGCCGTGGGGGACAGGGAACGAGCAGTACTTC.

The rearrangement links TRBV6-5 to TRBJ1-4, with 10 bases fitting TRBD1. Trimming at V came to 6 bases and at J to 17 bases, leaving 6 bases not matched to a gene. This CDR3 contains 11 residues. In germline, CDR1 is MNHEY, CDR2 SVGAGI. CDR3 amino acids: CASSVGTGVFF. The CDR3 coding sequence is TGTGCCAGCAGCGTGGGGACAGGGGTTTTTTTT.

The chain links TRBV7-3 to TRBJ2-4; the match to TRBD1 covers 8 bases. The CDR3 contains 15 residues. V gave up 5 bases and J gave up 8 bases; unmatched junction bases: 11. Germline CDR1 and CDR2: SGHTA and FQGTGA. The CDR3 is CASSVDGTGGYIQYF. DNA of the CDR3: TGTGCCAGCAGCGTTGACGGGACAGGAGGATACATTCAGTACTTC.

V usage is TRBV7-2 and J usage is TRBJ2-7; 11 nucleotides align to TRBD2. Germline values: CDR1 SGHTA, CDR2 FQGNSA. The junction had 7 bases not matched to a gene; V was cut back by 5 bases and J by 4 bases. The length of the CDR3 is 15 residues. CDR3: CASSERLAGQYEQYF. CDR3 nucleotide sequence: TGTGCCAGCAGCGAGCGACTAGCGGGACAGTACGAGCAGTACTTC.

The rearrangement joins TRBV5-6 to TRBJ1-1; tentatively, D is TRBD1 (6 bases). The V and J ends lost 4 bases and 4 bases respectively, with 14 bases between them. This CDR3 spans 14 amino acids. Germline V gene lookup returns CDR1 SGHDT and CDR2 YYEEEE. CDR3 sequence: CASSPQTGGTEAFF. The CDR3 DNA sequence: TGTGCCAGCAGCCCCCAGACAGGTGGCACTGAAGCTTTCTTT.

V gene TRBV7-9 combines with J gene TRBJ2-1, with 9 bases identical to TRBD1. With V trimmed by 1 base and J by 1 base, 5 bases remained unmatched. Germline lookup yields CDR1 SEHNR and CDR2 FQNEAQ (reference sequence). This CDR3 region has 17 residues. CDR3 bases: TGTGCCAGCAGCTTAGAGACCGGGACAGGGTCCTACAATGAGCAGTTCTTC. This gives the protein CASSLETGTGSYNEQFF.

This clone was picked up a small number of times. The chain recombines TRBV5-1 with TRBJ2-7; 12 positions agree with TRBD1. The germline gives CDR1 SGHRS, CDR2 YFSETQ. The CDR3 is 14 residues long. The trim removed 2 bases at V and 6 bases at J, leaving 3 bases unmatched. CDR3 sequence reads: CASSFPGQGAEQYF. As DNA, the CDR3 is TGCGCCAGCAGCTTTCCGGGACAGGGGGCCGAGCAGTACTTC.

The chain employs TRBV12-3 or TRBV12-4 and TRBJ1-1, with D hard to call. Trimming took 3 bases from V and 2 from J, leaving 7 bases between them. The CDR3 length is 13 residues. In nucleotides, the CDR3 is TGTGCCAGCAGTTTCCACAGCAACACTGAAGCTTTCTTT. Its translation: CASSFHSNTEAFF.

This chain connects TRBV23-1 to TRBJ1-5, with D unresolved. TRBV23-1 is sorted into the ORF group, with uncertain function. The V and J ends lost 1 base and 1 base respectively, with 8 bases between them. The CDR3 sequence is 15 residues long. Here the CDR3 DNA reads TGCGCCAGCAGTCAATTCCAGTCGAGCAATCAGCCCCAGCATTTT. It specifies CASSQFQSSNQPQHF.

The chain joins TRBV11-2 to TRBJ1-3; TRBD1 matches 9 bases. The germline V gene has CDR1 SGHAT and CDR2 FQNNGV. CDR3 length: 13 amino acids. The V segment lost 11 bases and the J segment 2 bases; nucleotides outside the gene matches: 4. CDR3 in DNA: TGTGCCGAACGGACAGGGGCTGGAAACACCATATATTTT. Its protein product is CAERTGAGNTIYF. The full variable domain, completed using reference TRBV11-2 and TRBJ1-3, is EAGVAQSPRYKIIEKRQSVAFWCNPISGHATLYWYQQILGQGPKLLIQFQNNGVVDDSQLPKDRFSAERLKGVDSTLKIQPAKLEDSAVYLCAERTGAGNTIYFGEGSWLTVV.

The chain is built from TRBV4-1 and TRBJ2-5; 12 nucleotides align to TRBD1. The trim removed 3 bases at V and 4 bases at J, leaving 6 bases unmatched. Germline assignment: CDR1 MGHRA and CDR2 YSYEKL. The CDR3 loop spans 16 amino acids. DNA for the CDR3: TGCGCCAGCAGCCACACCGGGACAGGGGGCGGAGAGACCCAGTACTTC. Translating gives CASSHTGTGGGETQYF.

The chain combines TRBV5-8 with TRBJ2-5; 9 bases map to TRBD2. Trimming removed 6 bases from V and 4 bases from J; junction bases left unmatched: 13. Germline CDR1 reads SGHTS; CDR2 reads YDEGEE. There are 16 residues in the CDR3. The CDR3 DNA is TGTGCCAGCACCCAAATGGCGGGGGGGCCCGTAGAGACCCAGTACTTC. It codes for CASTQMAGGPVETQYF.

The genes are TRBV9 and TRBJ2-7; a weak D match, TRBD2 (6 bases). Germline lookup yields CDR1 SGDLS and CDR2 YYNGEE. Trimming took 1 base from V and 8 from J, leaving 19 bases between them. The CDR3 length is 15 residues. CDR3 sequence (DNA): TGTGCCAGCAGCGTACTTCCGGACGGTGGAGGGAAGCAGTACTTC. As protein: CASSVLPDGGGKQYF.

V and J are TRBV5-1 and TRBJ1-2; D not resolved. Germline loops: CDR1 SGHRS, CDR2 YFSETQ. The CDR3 totals 16 residues. V lost 0 bases and J lost 2, with 14 bases in between. The CDR3 sequence is CASSLDRKKSNYGYTF. CDR3 nucleotide sequence: TGCGCCAGCAGCTTGGACAGAAAGAAGTCCAACTATGGCTACACCTTC.

This rearrangement joins TRBV27 to TRBJ2-1; possibly TRBD2 for D (5 bases). This CDR3 region has 15 residues. Between the trimmed V and J ends, which lost 6 bases and 0 bases, there was a span of 12 bases. Germline CDR1 MNHEY, CDR2 SMNVEV (reference sequence). In DNA, the CDR3 is TGTGCCAGCAGAAGCAGCGGATACTCCTACAATGAGCAGTTCTTC. Amino acids: CASRSSGYSYNEQFF.

V is TRBV5-5 and J is TRBJ1-5; a possible D gene is TRBD1 (5 bases). Germline V gene sequence: CDR1 SGHKS, CDR2 YYEKEE (reference sequence). V was shortened by 0 bases and J by 6 bases, with 13 bases between the two germline ends. The length of the CDR3 is 15 residues. The CDR3, as DNA: TGTGCCAGCAGCTTGGAGCAGGGAGGGAGTCAGCCCCAGCATTTT. It translates to CASSLEQGGSQPQHF.

This clone was seen a single time. The CDR3 loop is CASSRNQRQGASTDTQYF. CDR3 bases: TGTGCCAGCAGCCGCAATCAAAGACAGGGGGCTAGCACAGATACGCAGTATTTT. The gene calls are TRBV6-2 or TRBV6-3 and TRBJ2-3; 10 nucleotides align to TRBD1. The CDR3 is 18 amino acids. V gave up 6 bases and J gave up 0 bases; unmatched junction bases: 12. Germline V CDR1 and CDR2: MNHEY, SVGEGT.